This entry describes one T cell receptor beta chain. Its antigen is still unknown. Use of 60 Vbeta and 13 Jbeta primers characterized the PCR. Method: immunoSEQ multiplex PCR; TCRdb's copy keeps in-frame clones and lacks some. The sample carries around 160,000 clones, 75% to 90% recorded once. This record belongs to a study of cytomegalovirus exposure and HLA in healthy donors. Findings of the study overall: Clonal expansion, a later analysis showed, was greater in HLA-associated TCR beta chains than in equally common others. Per published reports, the classifier diagnosed cytomegalovirus status with high specificity and sensitivity. Exclusion applied to some V segments, including TRBV6-2 and TRBV6-3, as they were indistinguishable.

This CDR3 comprises 15 residues. Germline V lookup: CDR1 SNHLY, CDR2 FYNNEI. V was shortened by 5 bases and J by 5 bases, with 13 bases between the two germline ends. This clonotype was sampled from a woman under 30 in good health and CMV-seronegative. The source material was PBMCs. The chain uses TRBV2 and TRBJ1-6; TRBD1 is a possible D gene (5 bases). The CDR3 spells CASSQGPIDNSPLHF. CDR3 nucleotides: TGTGCCAGCAGTCAGGGTCCGATAGATAATTCACCCCTCCACTTT.